Below are 2 T cell receptor beta chains sequenced from a single sample in a study of T cells in Graves' hyperthyroidism and ophthalmopathy. It was RNA transcripts that yielded the amplified TCR beta CDR3 regions. The primer set for the first-round RT-PCR of the TCR CDR3 was HTBI. MiXCR, run by TCRdb on the multiplex PCR reads, gives a single entry per CDR3 protein. The repertoire includes about 480,000 distinct CDR3 sequences, roughly 14% of them detected once, and around a sixth sits in the top ten. Sample: blood. The receptors were gathered from a woman aged 18-29 years with Graves' hyperthyroidism.

This clonotype was seen many times. V and J are TRBV12-5 and TRBJ2-5; weak D call: TRBD2 (6 bases). Trimming cost V 7 bases and J 3 bases, with 12 bases left between them. The CDR3 covers 13 residues. The germline CDR1 and CDR2 sequences are LGHNT and FRNRAP. The CDR3 DNA sequence: TGTGCTAGTGAGAACGCGGGAAAAGAGACCCAGTACTTC. It encodes CASENAGKETQYF.

This clonotype has a count of ten or more. The V gene is TRBV4-1, the J gene TRBJ2-1; D uncertain. V was shortened by 2 bases and J by 4 bases, with 12 bases between the two germline ends. The length of the CDR3 is 15 residues. Germline loops: CDR1 MGHRA, CDR2 YSYEKL. CDR3 region: CASSQLVTTYNEQFF. Here the CDR3 DNA reads TGCGCCAGCAGCCAACTAGTAACGACATACAATGAGCAGTTCTTC.